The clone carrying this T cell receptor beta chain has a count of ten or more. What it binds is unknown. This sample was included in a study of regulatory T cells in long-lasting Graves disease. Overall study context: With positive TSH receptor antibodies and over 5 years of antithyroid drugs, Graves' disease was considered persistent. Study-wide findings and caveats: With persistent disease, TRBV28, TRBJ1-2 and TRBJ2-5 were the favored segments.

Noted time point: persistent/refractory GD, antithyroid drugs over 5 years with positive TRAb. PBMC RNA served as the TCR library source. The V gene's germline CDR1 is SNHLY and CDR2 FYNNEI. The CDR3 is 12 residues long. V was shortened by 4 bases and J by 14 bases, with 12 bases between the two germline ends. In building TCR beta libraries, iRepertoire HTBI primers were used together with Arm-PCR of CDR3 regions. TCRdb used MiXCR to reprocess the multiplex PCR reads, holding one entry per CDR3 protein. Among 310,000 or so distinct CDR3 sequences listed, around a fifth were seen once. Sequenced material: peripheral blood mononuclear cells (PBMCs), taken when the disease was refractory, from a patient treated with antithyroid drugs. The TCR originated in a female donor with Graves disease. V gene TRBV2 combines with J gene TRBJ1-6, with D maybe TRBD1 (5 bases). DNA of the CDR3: TGTGCCAGCAGTGGGGGGGTTGGAACCCTCCACTTT. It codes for CASSGGVGTLHF.